This TCR beta chain was recorded in a study of spatial heterogeneity in lung cancer. Time point reported: sample taken at primary tumor resection. The sequenced material consisted of unsorted whole RNA from tumor, nontumor lung or frozen PBMC. CDR3 length: 19 amino acids. V was pared by 6 bases and J by 9 bases, with 26 bases of the junction left unmatched. Germline V gene lookup returns CDR1 DFQATT and CDR2 SNEGSKA (reference sequence). The study tagged each TCR cDNA molecule with a unique molecular identifier. MiXCR was run by TCRdb on the 5' RACE reads, yielding one entry per CDR3 protein. The table includes around 100,000 distinct CDR3 sequences, approximately 4.7% detected once. This clonotype was counted at least ten times. The antigen is undetermined. Findings and caveats of the study: In tumors, expanded intratumoral alpha and beta TCR counts tracked mutation counts.

J is TRBJ2-1 and V is TRBV20-1; 10 nucleotides align to TRBD2. The sequence derives from a male donor with early-stage non-small cell lung cancer. The sequences come from lung tumor tissue, collected at surgery. CDR3 DNA sequence: TGCAGTGCGAGATCGACAGAGAGAAAAGCGGGAGGGTTTGATAGTGAGCAGTTCTTC. This gives the protein CSARSTERKAGGFDSEQFF.